This TCR beta chain was identified during a study of shared clonotypes between healthy human individuals. Study-level results: The low donor count limited represented genetic and exposure-history diversity.

J gave up 7 bases and V 4 bases, and 1 base lay outside the gene matches. Germline V gene lookup returns CDR1 SNHLY and CDR2 FYNNEI. The CDR3 spans 13 residues. Sequencing was performed with immunoSEQ multiplex PCR; in TCRdb, only in-frame clones are kept and a portion is missing. This table holds under 600,000 clones, 60% to 80% found once. This clone was observed a few times. Its antigen remains unidentified. Unsorted samples relied on about 86 million PBMCs, which served as the source of genomic DNA. V usage is TRBV2 and J usage is TRBJ1-6; 7 bases fit TRBD1. What was sequenced was PBMCs. The sequence was collected from a woman aged 40 to 55 in good health. Some clones in this sample may be carry-over from other donors' samples. The CDR3 loop is CASSVDRNSPLHF. The CDR3 region has the DNA TGTGCCAGCAGTGTGGACAGGAATTCACCCCTCCACTTT.